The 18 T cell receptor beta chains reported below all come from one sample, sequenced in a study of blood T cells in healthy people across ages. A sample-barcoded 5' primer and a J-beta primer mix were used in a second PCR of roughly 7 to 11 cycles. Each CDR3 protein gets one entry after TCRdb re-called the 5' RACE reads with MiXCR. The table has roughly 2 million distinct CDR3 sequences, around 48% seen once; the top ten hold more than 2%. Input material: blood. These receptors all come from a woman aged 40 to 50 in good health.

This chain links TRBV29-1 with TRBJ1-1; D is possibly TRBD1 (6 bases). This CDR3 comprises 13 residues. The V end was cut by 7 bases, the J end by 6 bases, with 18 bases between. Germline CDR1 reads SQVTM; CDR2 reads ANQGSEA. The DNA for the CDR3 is TGCAGCGCTAGATACAGGGTGACGGCTGAAGCTTTCTTT. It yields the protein CSARYRVTAEAFF.

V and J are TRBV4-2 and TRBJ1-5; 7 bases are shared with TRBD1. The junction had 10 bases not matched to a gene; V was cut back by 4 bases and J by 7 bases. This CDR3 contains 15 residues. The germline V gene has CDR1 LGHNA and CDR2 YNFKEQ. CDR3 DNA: TGTGCCAGCAGCCCGGGACAGCCCGGCGAACAGCCCCAGCATTTT. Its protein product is CASSPGQPGEQPQHF.

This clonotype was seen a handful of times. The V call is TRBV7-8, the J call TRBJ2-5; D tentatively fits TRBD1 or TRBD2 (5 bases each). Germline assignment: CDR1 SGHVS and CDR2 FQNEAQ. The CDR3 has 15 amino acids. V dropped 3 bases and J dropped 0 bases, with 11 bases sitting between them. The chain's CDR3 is CASSFFGGYQETQYF. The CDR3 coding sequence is TGTGCCAGCAGCTTCTTTGGGGGTTACCAAGAGACCCAGTACTTC.

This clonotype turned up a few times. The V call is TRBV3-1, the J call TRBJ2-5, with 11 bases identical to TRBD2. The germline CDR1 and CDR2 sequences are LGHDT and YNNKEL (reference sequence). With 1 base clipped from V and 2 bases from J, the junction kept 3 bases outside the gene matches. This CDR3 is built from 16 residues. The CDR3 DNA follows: TGTGCCAGCAGCCAAGGGGCTAGCGGGGGGCAAGAGACCCAGTACTTC. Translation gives CASSQGASGGQETQYF.

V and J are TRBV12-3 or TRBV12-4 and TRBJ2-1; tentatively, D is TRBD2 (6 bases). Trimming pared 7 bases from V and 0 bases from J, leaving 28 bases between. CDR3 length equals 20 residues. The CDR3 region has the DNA TGTGCCAGCATAAGTGTAACCGGGACTGATGGCCAGAGCTCCTACAATGAGCAGTTCTTC. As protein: CASISVTGTDGQSSYNEQFF.

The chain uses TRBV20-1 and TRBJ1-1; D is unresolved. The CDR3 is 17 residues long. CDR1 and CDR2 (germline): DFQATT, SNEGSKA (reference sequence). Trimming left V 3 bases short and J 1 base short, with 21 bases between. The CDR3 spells CSASCQALQRRNTEAFF. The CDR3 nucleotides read TGCAGTGCTAGTTGCCAAGCCCTTCAAAGGAGGAACACTGAAGCTTTCTTT.

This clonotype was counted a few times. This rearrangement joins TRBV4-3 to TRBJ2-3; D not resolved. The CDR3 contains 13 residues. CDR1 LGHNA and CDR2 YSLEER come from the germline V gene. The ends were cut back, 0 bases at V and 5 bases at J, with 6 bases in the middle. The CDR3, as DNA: TGCGCCAGCAGCCAAGAGCGCGGAGATACGCAGTATTTT. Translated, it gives CASSQERGDTQYF.

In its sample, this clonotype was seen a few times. CDR3 nucleotide sequence: TGTGCCAGCAGCTTTCTAGCCGAAGGCAATGAGCAGTTCTTC. This codes for CASSFLAEGNEQFF. The chain has TRBV7-8 and TRBJ2-1; D is possibly TRBD2 (5 bases). V lost 3 bases and J 6 bases, leaving 12 bases between the germline ends. Germline CDR1 SGHVS, CDR2 FQNEAQ. The CDR3 length is 14 residues.

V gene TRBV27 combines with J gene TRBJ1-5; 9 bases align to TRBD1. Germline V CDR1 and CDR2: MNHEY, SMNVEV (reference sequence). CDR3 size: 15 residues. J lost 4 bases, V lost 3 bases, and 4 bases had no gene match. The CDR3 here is CASSFGQGRNQPQHF. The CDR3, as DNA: TGTGCCAGCAGTTTCGGACAGGGGAGGAATCAGCCCCAGCATTTT.

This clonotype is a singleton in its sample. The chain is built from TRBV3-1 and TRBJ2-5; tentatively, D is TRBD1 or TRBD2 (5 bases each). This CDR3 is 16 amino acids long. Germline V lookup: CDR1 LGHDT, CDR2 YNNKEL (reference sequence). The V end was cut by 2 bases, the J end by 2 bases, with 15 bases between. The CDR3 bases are TGTGCCAGCAGCCAACCGGGACGAGCGGCACAAGAGACCCAGTACTTC. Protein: CASSQPGRAAQETQYF.

The CDR3 bases are TGCGCCAGCAGCTTGGACGGCGGGGTAAACACAGATACGCAGTATTTT. Protein product: CASSLDGGVNTDTQYF. The J gene is TRBJ2-3, the V gene TRBV5-1; possibly TRBD2 for D (6 bases). The V end lost 0 bases, the J end lost 2 bases, and 13 bases lay between the germline ends. The length of the CDR3 is 16 residues. The V gene's germline CDR1 is SGHRS and CDR2 YFSETQ.

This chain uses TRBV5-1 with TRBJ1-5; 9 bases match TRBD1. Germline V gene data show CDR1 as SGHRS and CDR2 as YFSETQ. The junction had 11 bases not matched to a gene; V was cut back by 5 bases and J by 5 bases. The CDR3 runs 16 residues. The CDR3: CASRRTGEGEDQPQHF. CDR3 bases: TGCGCCAGCAGGCGGACAGGGGAAGGGGAGGATCAGCCCCAGCATTTT.

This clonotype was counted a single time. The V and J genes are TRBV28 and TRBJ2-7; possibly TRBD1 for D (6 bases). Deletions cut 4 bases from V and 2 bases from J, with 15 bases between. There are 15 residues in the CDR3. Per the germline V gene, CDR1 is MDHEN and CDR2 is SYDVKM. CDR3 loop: CASSSVGARPYEQYF. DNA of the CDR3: TGTGCCAGCAGTTCGGTGGGGGCGAGACCCTACGAGCAGTACTTC.

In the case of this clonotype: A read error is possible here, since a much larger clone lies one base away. The CDR3 reads CASSPTGGGANEQFF. For the CDR3, the DNA is TGTGCCAGCAGCCCCACTGGCGGGGGGGCCAATGAGCAGTTCTTC. V is TRBV3-1 and J is TRBJ2-1; 9 positions agree with TRBD2. The germline CDR1 and CDR2 sequences are LGHDT and YNNKEL (reference sequence). The CDR3 is made up of 15 amino acids. Trimming cost V 4 bases and J 6 bases; bases outside gene matches: 7.

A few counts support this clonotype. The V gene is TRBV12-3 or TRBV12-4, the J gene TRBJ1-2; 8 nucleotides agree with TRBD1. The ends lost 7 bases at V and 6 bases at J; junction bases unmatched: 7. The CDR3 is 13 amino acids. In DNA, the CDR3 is TGTGCCAGCACTCTAAGGACAGGGAATGGCTACACCTTC. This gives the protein CASTLRTGNGYTF.

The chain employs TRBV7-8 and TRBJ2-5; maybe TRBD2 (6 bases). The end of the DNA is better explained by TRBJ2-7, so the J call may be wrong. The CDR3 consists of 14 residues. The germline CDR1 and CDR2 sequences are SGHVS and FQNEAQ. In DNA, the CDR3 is TGTGCCAGCAGCCTACCGACTAGAACCTACGAGCAGTACTTC. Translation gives CASSLPTRTYEQYF.

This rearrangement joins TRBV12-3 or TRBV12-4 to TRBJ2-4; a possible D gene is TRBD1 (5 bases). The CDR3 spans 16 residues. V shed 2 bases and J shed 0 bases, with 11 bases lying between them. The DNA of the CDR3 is TGTGCCAGCAGTTTACACAGGAGCCTAGCCAAAAACATTCAGTACTTC. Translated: CASSLHRSLAKNIQYF.

CDR3 residues: CSVDDSASSIQYF. The DNA of the CDR3 is TGCAGCGTTGACGACTCGGCTAGCAGTATTCAGTACTTC. The chain couples TRBV29-1 to TRBJ2-4; TRBD2 is a possible D gene (5 bases). The V and J ends lost 3 bases and 10 bases respectively, with 16 bases between them. Germline-derived CDR1 and CDR2 are SQVTM and ANQGSEA. The CDR3 length is 13 residues. Drawing the rest from reference TRBV29-1 and TRBJ2-4, the complete variable domain is SAVISQKPSRDICQRGTSLTIQCQVDSQVTMMFWYRQQPGQSLTLIATANQGSEATYESGFVIDKFPISRPNLTFSTLTVSNMSPEDSSIYLCSVDDSASSIQYFGAGTRLSVL.